This entry lists 28 T cell receptor beta chains sequenced from one sample in a study of T cell responses to AZD1222 COVID-19 vaccine. Profiled with immunoSEQ multiplex PCR; TCRdb holds only in-frame clones, not every one. Here the sample spans under 150,000 clones, around 90% being singletons. Sequenced material: peripheral blood, taken on day 0 of AZD1222 vaccination. Receptor source: an adult in good health.

The CDR3 DNA follows: TGTGCCAGCAGGTCTAGCAATCAGCCCCAGCATTTT. Translating it yields CASRSSNQPQHF. The J gene is TRBJ1-5, the V gene TRBV27, with D unclear. CDR1 and CDR2 (germline): MNHEY, SMNVEV (reference sequence). This CDR3 comprises 12 residues. Between the trimmed V and J ends, which lost 6 bases and 0 bases, there was a span of 3 bases.

This clone was seen a single time. This CDR3 is CASSLTPDTQYF. The CDR3 region has the DNA TGTGCCAGCAGCTTAACCCCAGATACGCAGTATTTT. This rearrangement joins TRBV7-9 to TRBJ2-3, with D hard to call. V lost 2 bases to trimming and J lost 4 bases, with 4 bases between them. Looked up from germline, CDR1 is SEHNR and CDR2 is FQNEAQ (reference sequence). The CDR3 runs 12 residues.

V gene TRBV5-1 combines with J gene TRBJ2-2, with D possibly matching TRBD2 (6 bases). The V end lost 1 base, the J end lost 5 bases, and 9 bases lay between the germline ends. Per germline, CDR1 SGHRS and CDR2 YFSETQ. The CDR3 extends over 14 amino acids. The CDR3 nucleotides are TGCGCCAGCAGCTTGCCAGGGAGGACCGGGGAGCTGTTTTTT. Residues: CASSLPGRTGELFF.

The chain links TRBV7-3 to TRBJ1-2; D unresolved. The germline gives CDR1 SGHTA, CDR2 FQGTGA. V was cut by 7 bases and J by 7 bases, with 31 bases left in between. This CDR3 spans 18 amino acids. CDR3 coding DNA: TGTGCCAGCACGGGTGTAGGACCGGGCATTCTCTGGGATGGTGGCTACACCTTC. This translates into CASTGVGPGILWDGGYTF.

CDR3 loop: CASSGTHTGGYSGANVLTF. CDR3 DNA sequence: TGCGCCAGCAGCGGAACTCATACAGGGGGTTACTCTGGGGCCAACGTCCTGACTTTC. The chain couples TRBV5-1 to TRBJ2-6, with 8 bases fitting TRBD1. Germline V lookup: CDR1 SGHRS, CDR2 YFSETQ. This CDR3 is built from 19 residues. With V trimmed by 4 bases and J by 0 bases, 12 bases remained unmatched.

The chain has TRBV5-6 and TRBJ2-1, with a possible D match to TRBD2 (7 bases). Trimming removed 5 bases at V and 13 bases at J, with 16 bases between. The V gene's germline CDR1 is SGHDT and CDR2 YYEEEE. This CDR3 is built from 12 residues. The CDR3 DNA is TGTGCCAGCAGAGTTGGGGGGGCTCGTCAGTTCTTC. Translating gives CASRVGGARQFF.

The chain carries TRBV9 and TRBJ2-3, with 9 bases lining up with TRBD2. The CDR3 runs to 16 residues. From germline, CDR1 is SGDLS and CDR2 YYNGEE. The junction had 8 bases not matched to a gene; V was cut back by 1 base and J by 5 bases. CDR3 residues: CASSVLPGLAGDTQYF. CDR3 DNA sequence: TGTGCCAGCAGCGTACTACCGGGACTAGCTGGAGATACGCAGTATTTT. Together with reference TRBV9 and TRBJ2-3, the CDR3 gives the full variable domain: DSGVTQTPKHLITATGQRVTLRCSPRSGDLSVYWYQQSLDQGLQFLIQYYNGEERAKGNILERFSAQQFPDLHSELNLSSLELGDSALYFCASSVLPGLAGDTQYFGPGTRLTVL.

This clone was observed once. This sequence joins TRBV27 and TRBJ2-3, with a possible D match to TRBD2 (5 bases). The germline V gene has CDR1 MNHEY and CDR2 SMNVEV (reference sequence). V lost 9 bases, J lost 8 bases, and 18 bases lay in between. The CDR3 covers 13 residues. The CDR3 reads CASVDRTSLTQYF. CDR3 nucleotide sequence: TGTGCCAGTGTCGACCGGACTTCACTTACGCAGTATTTT.

The V call is TRBV4-1, the J call TRBJ2-7; tentative D call: TRBD2 (6 bases). This CDR3 comprises 14 residues. V was clipped by 1 base and J by 2 bases, with 9 bases between them. Germline values: CDR1 MGHRA, CDR2 YSYEKL. CDR3 in amino acids: CASSQGLGAYEQYF. The DNA of the CDR3 is TGCGCCAGCAGCCAAGGACTAGGTGCCTACGAGCAGTACTTC.

This clone has just one count. The V gene is TRBV20-1, the J gene TRBJ1-1; 10 bases fit TRBD1. V shed 5 bases, J shed 10 bases, and the junction held 4 bases outside the gene matches. This CDR3 comprises 11 residues. Germline CDR1 is DFQATT and CDR2 is SNEGSKA (reference sequence). CDR3 in amino acids: CSALGQGIAFF. The CDR3 DNA reads TGCAGTGCTTTGGGACAGGGGATAGCTTTCTTT.

This clone showed up just once. The chain employs TRBV28 and TRBJ2-2, with 8 nucleotides matching TRBD2. The V gene end was trimmed by 5 bases and the J gene end by 1 base; junction bases not matched to a gene: 3. CDR1 MDHEN and CDR2 SYDVKM come from the germline V gene. The CDR3 is 15 residues long. This chain's CDR3 is CASSIAGLNTGELFF. As DNA, the CDR3 is TGTGCCAGCAGTATAGCGGGGCTGAACACCGGGGAGCTGTTTTTT. The full variable domain, rest sourced from reference TRBV28 and TRBJ2-2, is DVKVTQSSRYLVKRTGEKVFLECVQDMDHENMFWYRQDPGLGLRLIYFSYDVKMKEKGDIPEGYSVSREKKERFSLILESASTNQTSMYLCASSIAGLNTGELFFGEGSRLTVL.

The chain joins TRBV4-3 to TRBJ1-6, with a tentative D call TRBD1 (5 bases). V was clipped by 3 bases and J by 7 bases, with 16 bases between them. The germline gives CDR1 LGHNA, CDR2 YSLEER. The CDR3 is 16 amino acids. In nucleotides, the CDR3 is TGCGCCAGCAGCCAGAGCCCTGGGACTGACAATTCACCCCTCCACTTT. Protein: CASSQSPGTDNSPLHF.

This clone occurred a few times. The chain is built from TRBV7-2 and TRBJ2-5, with TRBD2 as a possible D gene (5 bases). V gave up 7 bases and J gave up 5 bases, with 14 bases separating them. Germline lookup yields CDR1 SGHTA and CDR2 FQGNSA. There are 13 residues in the CDR3. This CDR3 reads CASTQSRGETQYF. CDR3 bases: TGTGCCAGCACCCAATCTAGAGGGGAGACCCAGTACTTC.

This chain joins TRBV9 and TRBJ1-1, with D maybe TRBD1 (6 bases). This CDR3 is 17 amino acids long. Trimming pared 3 bases from V and 2 bases from J, leaving 20 bases between. Germline CDR1 reads SGDLS; CDR2 reads YYNGEE. The CDR3 region has the DNA TGTGCCAGCAGCGCGTCCGGCGGGGGGCGCCGAAACACTGAAGCTTTCTTT. Protein product: CASSASGGGRRNTEAFF.

This clone occurred once. The rearrangement uses TRBV4-2 and TRBJ2-2; possibly TRBD2 for D (6 bases). The CDR3 consists of 16 residues. V lost 0 bases to trimming and J lost 1 base, with 9 bases between them. Germline V gene data show CDR1 as LGHNA and CDR2 as YNFKEQ. The CDR3 DNA reads as TGTGCCAGCAGCCAAGAGCGCGGGGAGAACACCGGGGAGCTGTTTTTT. Encoded protein: CASSQERGENTGELFF.

This sequence joins TRBV4-1 and TRBJ1-5; the D is unclear. Deletions cut 1 base from V and 1 base from J, with 5 bases between. This CDR3 is 14 amino acids long. Germline V gene lookup returns CDR1 MGHRA and CDR2 YSYEKL. CDR3 nucleotides: TGCGCCAGCAGCCAAGGCCTCAGCAATCAGCCCCAGCATTTT. It yields the protein CASSQGLSNQPQHF.

V usage is TRBV6-2 or TRBV6-3 and J usage is TRBJ2-1; D unresolved. The germline V and J ends were trimmed by 5 bases and 4 bases, with 15 bases remaining between them. CDR3 length: 15 residues. The germline CDR1 and CDR2 sequences are MNHEY and SVGEGT. The CDR3 bases are TGTGCCAGCAGTACCGGCCCGACCGGGTACAATGAGCAGTTCTTC. Its protein product is CASSTGPTGYNEQFF.

The V gene is TRBV6-2 or TRBV6-3, the J gene TRBJ2-3; D call uncertain. With 0 bases removed from V and 5 bases from J, the gap between germline ends came to 12 bases. In germline, CDR1 is MNHEY, CDR2 SVGEGT. The CDR3 is 15 amino acids. This CDR3 is CASSYSRTDRDTQYF. The DNA for the CDR3 is TGTGCCAGCAGTTACTCGAGGACCGATCGAGATACGCAGTATTTT.

The rearrangement links TRBV5-5 to TRBJ1-4, with D perhaps matching TRBD1 (5 bases). V shed 6 bases and J shed 8 bases, with 17 bases lying between them. Germline lookup yields CDR1 SGHKS and CDR2 YYEKEE (reference sequence). The CDR3 is made up of 14 amino acids. The CDR3 bases are TGTGCCAGCAACTGGGAGGGACTCGAGGAAAAACTGTTTTTT. As protein: CASNWEGLEEKLFF.

The chain combines TRBV5-1 with TRBJ2-7; TRBD1 might be the D (5 bases). Per germline, CDR1 SGHRS and CDR2 YFSETQ. This CDR3 is built from 17 residues. V was clipped by 4 bases and J by 1 base, with 21 bases between them. CDR3 coding DNA: TGCGCCAGCAGCACCCTTTCGGCAGGGCTTGGGTCCTACGAGCAGTACTTC. Encoded protein: CASSTLSAGLGSYEQYF.

The rearrangement uses TRBV4-2 and TRBJ2-1; D is unresolved. Germline CDR1 is LGHNA and CDR2 is YNFKEQ. The CDR3 contains 18 residues. V lost 1 base to trimming and J lost 4 bases, with 20 bases between them. In DNA form, the CDR3 reads TGTGCCAGCAGCCAAGTTATCGGCCTCACCCCAAAATACAATGAGCAGTTCTTC. Protein: CASSQVIGLTPKYNEQFF.

The rearrangement joins TRBV7-2 to TRBJ2-7; the D call may be TRBD1 or TRBD2 (5 bases each). The CDR3 totals 16 residues. Germline CDR1 reads SGHTA; CDR2 reads FQGNSA. V was clipped by 2 bases and J by 0 bases, with 14 bases between them. The CDR3 loop reads CASSLSGTQSSYEQYF. In nucleotides, the CDR3 is TGTGCCAGCAGCTTATCCGGGACCCAGAGCTCCTACGAGCAGTACTTC.

The chain's CDR3 is CASTSREEKLFF. The CDR3 nucleotides are TGTGCCAGTACCTCTCGGGAGGAAAAACTGTTTTTT. The rearrangement uses TRBV7-6 and TRBJ1-4; no clear D gene. Trimming pared 9 bases from V and 8 bases from J, leaving 13 bases between. Germline CDR1 SGHVS, CDR2 FNYEAQ. The CDR3 has 12 residues.

The genes are TRBV5-1 and TRBJ2-7; unclear D gene. There are 14 residues in the CDR3. CDR1 and CDR2 (germline): SGHRS, YFSETQ. V lost 0 bases and J 2 bases, leaving 9 bases between the germline ends. CDR3 sequence (DNA): TGCGCCAGCAGCTTGGCCGGGCCACCCTACGAGCAGTACTTC. This gives the protein CASSLAGPPYEQYF.

CDR3 loop: CAWSSSFYRTEAFF. Written as DNA, the CDR3 is TGTGCCTGGAGTAGCAGCTTCTATAGGACTGAAGCTTTCTTT. The gene calls are TRBV30 and TRBJ1-1; D is unclear. The V end was cut by 2 bases, the J end by 5 bases, with 15 bases between. The CDR3 has 14 amino acids. Germline V gives CDR1 GTSNPN, CDR2 SVGIG (reference sequence).

The chain recombines TRBV7-6 with TRBJ2-1; TRBD1 or TRBD2 may be the D gene (5 bases each). Per the germline V gene, CDR1 is SGHVS and CDR2 is FNYEAQ. V was pared by 5 bases and J by 2 bases, with 13 bases between. The CDR3 has 15 amino acids. The CDR3 DNA reads as TGTGCCAGCAGCGAAAGAGGGGAGCCCTACAATGAGCAGTTCTTC. Protein product: CASSERGEPYNEQFF.

The chain is built from TRBV29-1 and TRBJ1-4, with D possibly TRBD1 on 6 matching bases. Trimming removed 2 bases at V and 7 bases at J, with 20 bases between. Germline V gene sequence: CDR1 SQVTM, CDR2 ANQGSEA. CDR3 size: 16 residues. The CDR3 nucleotides read TGCAGCGTTGAAAGGATCCAGGGGCGCATAGGTGAAAAACTGTTTTTT. This encodes CSVERIQGRIGEKLFF. Drawing the rest from reference TRBV29-1 and TRBJ1-4, the complete variable domain is SAVISQKPSRDICQRGTSLTIQCQVDSQVTMMFWYRQQPGQSLTLIATANQGSEATYESGFVIDKFPISRPNLTFSTLTVSNMSPEDSSIYLCSVERIQGRIGEKLFFGSGTQLSVL.

J is TRBJ2-1 and V is TRBV4-3; D might be TRBD1 or TRBD2, each matching 5 bases. This CDR3 comprises 18 residues. Per germline, CDR1 LGHNA and CDR2 YSLEER. Trimming stripped 0 bases from V and 0 bases from J, with 15 bases between. In DNA form, the CDR3 reads TGCGCCAGCAGCCAAGATAGGGACGGCCCGAGCTCCTACAATGAGCAGTTCTTC. Protein product: CASSQDRDGPSSYNEQFF.